This T cell receptor beta chain appears in the sequencing data of a study of blood T cell repertoires in COVID-19. This table comes from immunoSEQ multiplex PCR, and its TCRdb copy is limited to in-frame clones, with some not included. The data contain some 150,000 clones, about 80% of them singletons. Germline lookup yields CDR1 LNHNV and CDR2 YYDKDF (reference sequence). This CDR3 has 14 amino acids. As concerns this clone: The junction does not match germline at one end; this may be a read error.

The receptor was isolated from a woman aged 55 to 70 with acute or convalescent COVID-19. What was sequenced was peripheral blood. This sequence joins TRBV15 and TRBJ2-2; 7 bases agree with TRBD1. Here the CDR3 reads CATSRDRVTGELFF. The CDR3 nucleotides are TGTGCCACCAGCCGAGACAGGGTTACCGGGGAGCTGTTTTTT.